A selection of T cell receptor beta chains follows, all from one sample in a study of control samples from healthy donors and cancer patients. The data were produced by immunoSEQ multiplex PCR, yet TCRdb's version contains in-frame clones alone and is incomplete. The sample has 70,000 to 80,000 clones; about 90% are singletons. Sequencing was done on a sample of blood. These receptors came from a woman aged 50 to 60 in good health. CDR3s include the opening cysteine and the closing phenylalanine or tryptophan. Each record gives: D gene, clone size, J gene, CDR3 length, V gene, CDR3 protein, CDR3 DNA. The D gene is left open where the match is weak. The size of a clone is reported for some rows only, either as once, few or many, or as a class for expanded clones.

>NA|NA|TRBJ2-5|15|TRBV6-1
CASSERSAIRETQYF
TGTGCCAGCAGTGAAAGGTCAGCCATTAGGGAGACCCAGTACTTC
>TRBD1|NA|TRBJ2-2|17|TRBV5-1
CASRLTTGTDQTGELFF
TGCGCCAGCAGGTTAACCACGGGGACAGACCAAACCGGGGAGCTGTTTTTT
>NA|once|TRBJ1-2|13|TRBV19
CASSMGGLDGYTF
TGTGCCAGTAGTATGGGGGGGCTCGATGGCTACACCTTC
>TRBD2|NA|TRBJ2-2|14|TRBV7-8
CATREASGGGELFF
TGTGCCACTCGGGAGGCCAGCGGGGGCGGGGAGCTGTTTTTT
>TRBD2|NA|TRBJ2-7|17|TRBV28
CASSFNKGLAGGLEQYF
TGTGCCAGCAGTTTCAATAAGGGACTAGCGGGAGGTCTCGAGCAGTACTTC
>TRBD1|few|TRBJ1-2|15|TRBV19
CASSIWGTGKIGYTF
TGTGCCAGTAGTATTTGGGGGACAGGGAAGATTGGCTACACCTTC
>NA|NA|TRBJ1-1|14|TRBV6-5
CASTSGADHTEAFF
TGTGCCAGCACCTCGGGCGCGGACCACACTGAAGCTTTCTTT
>TRBD1|NA|TRBJ1-2|15|TRBV2
CASRADRVEGYGYTF
TGTGCCAGCAGGGCAGACAGGGTCGAGGGCTATGGCTACACCTTC
>NA|once|TRBJ2-1|16|TRBV30
CAWTGVSSSRASEQFF
TGTGCCTGGACGGGGGTTAGCAGCTCCCGAGCCAGCGAGCAGTTCTTC
>NA|NA|TRBJ1-3|12|TRBV6-2/TRBV6-3
CASSNPGNTIYF
TGTGCCAGCAGCAATCCCGGAAACACCATATATTTT
>TRBD1|NA|TRBJ1-4|14|TRBV27
CASSFGQGREKLFF
TGTGCCAGCAGTTTTGGACAGGGTAGGGAAAAACTGTTTTTT
>TRBD1|NA|TRBJ1-2|14|TRBV6-1
CASSERDRADGYTF
TGTGCCAGCAGTGAAAGGGACAGGGCGGATGGCTACACCTTC
>TRBD2|NA|TRBJ2-1|20|TRBV24-1
CATSVAGLAGVPGSYNEQFF
TGTGCCACCAGTGTCGCGGGACTAGCGGGAGTTCCGGGCTCCTACAATGAGCAGTTCTTC
>NA|NA|TRBJ1-2|14|TRBV25-1
CASSVASRAGGYTF
TGTGCCAGCAGTGTAGCGAGCAGGGCGGGGGGCTACACCTTC
>TRBD1|NA|TRBJ2-5|15|TRBV5-5
CASSFNRGWGETQYF
TGTGCCAGCAGCTTCAACAGGGGATGGGGAGAGACCCAGTACTTC
>TRBD2|NA|TRBJ2-3|20|TRBV13
CASSSRQGPIAGDSTDTQYF
TGTGCCAGCAGCTCCCGACAGGGTCCAATAGCGGGAGACAGCACAGATACGCAGTATTTT
>TRBD1|NA|TRBJ2-1|17|TRBV11-2
CASSSRSGQVPGNEQFF
TGTGCCAGCAGCTCTCGCTCTGGACAGGTCCCGGGGAATGAGCAGTTCTTC
>NA|NA|TRBJ2-1|14|TRBV27
CASSKWGSYNEQFF
TGTGCCAGCAGTAAATGGGGCTCCTACAATGAGCAGTTCTTC
>TRBD2|NA|TRBJ2-7|13|TRBV6-5
CASSRTSGYEQYF
TGTGCCAGCAGTCGGACTAGCGGCTACGAGCAGTACTTC
>NA|NA|TRBJ2-1|11|TRBV10-3
CAIRNLNEQFF
TGTGCCATCAGGAATCTCAATGAGCAGTTCTTC
>TRBD2|NA|TRBJ2-3|15|TRBV28
CASSLSSGRGDTQYF
TGTGCCAGCAGTTTAAGTAGCGGGAGGGGGGATACGCAGTATTTT
>NA|NA|TRBJ2-7|15|TRBV7-9
CASSPPSRGKYEQYF
TGTGCCAGCAGCCCCCCTTCAAGGGGCAAGTACGAGCAGTACTTC
>NA|NA|TRBJ2-7|14|TRBV19
CASSISPGAPKQYF
TGTGCCAGTAGTATATCCCCCGGGGCCCCGAAGCAGTACTTC
>NA|NA|TRBJ1-5|16|TRBV19
CASTRQRERGRQPQHF
TGTGCCAGTACCAGACAAAGGGAGAGGGGTCGTCAGCCCCAGCATTTT
>TRBD2|NA|TRBJ2-7|15|TRBV29-1
CSVVGLAGGTGEQYF
TGCAGCGTCGTGGGACTAGCGGGAGGAACGGGCGAGCAGTACTTC
>NA|NA|TRBJ2-4|13|TRBV5-6
CASSPGEKNIQYF
TGTGCCAGCAGCCCTGGTGAGAAAAACATTCAGTACTTC
>TRBD2|NA|TRBJ2-1|20|TRBV15
CATSRDSRLAGIVGHNEQFF
TGTGCCACCAGCAGAGATTCTCGACTAGCGGGAATCGTAGGGCACAATGAGCAGTTCTTC
>NA|NA|TRBJ2-1|15|TRBV27
CASSYIPSSYNEQFF
TGTGCCAGCAGCTATATCCCGAGCTCCTACAATGAGCAGTTCTTC
>TRBD1|NA|TRBJ1-2|14|TRBV27
CASSPPGTVYGYTF
TGTGCCAGCAGTCCCCCAGGGACAGTCTATGGCTACACCTTC
>TRBD2|NA|TRBJ2-2|19|TRBV11-3
CASSPNKTSGYTNTGELFF
TGTGCCAGCAGCCCTAACAAGACTAGCGGCTATACGAACACCGGGGAGCTGTTTTTT
>NA|NA|TRBJ2-1|15|TRBV5-8
CASSFERGSYNEQFF
TGTGCCAGCAGCTTTGAGCGAGGCTCCTACAATGAGCAGTTCTTC
>NA|NA|TRBJ2-1|14|TRBV10-1
CASSEVREMGEQFF
TGCGCCAGCAGTGAGGTCCGCGAGATGGGTGAGCAGTTCTTC
>TRBD1|NA|TRBJ1-6|16|TRBV6-1
CASSGGQGIGNSPLHF
TGTGCCAGCAGTGGGGGACAGGGGATCGGTAATTCACCCCTCCACTTT
>NA|NA|TRBJ2-2|12|TRBV6-2/TRBV6-3
CASSLETGELFF
TGTGCCAGCAGTTTAGAGACCGGGGAGCTGTTTTTT
>NA|few|TRBJ1-5|15|TRBV2
CASRSDGIGGQPQHF
TGTGCCAGCAGATCCGACGGGATTGGGGGTCAGCCCCAGCATTTT
>NA|NA|TRBJ1-1|13|TRBV10-3
CAISEARQAETFF
TGTGCCATCAGTGAGGCTCGCCAGGCGGAAACTTTCTTT
>TRBD2|once|TRBJ2-3|17|TRBV14
CASSQSLAGGPRDTQYF
TGTGCCAGCAGCCAATCCTTAGCGGGAGGGCCAAGGGATACGCAGTATTTT
>TRBD2|NA|TRBJ2-5|17|TRBV4-2
CASSQDLVGGRRETQYF
TGTGCCAGCAGCCAAGATCTCGTCGGCGGGAGACGAGAGACCCAGTACTTC
>NA|NA|TRBJ1-1|12|TRBV7-9
CASSLGAYQAFF
TGTGCCAGCAGCTTAGGCGCATACCAAGCTTTCTTT
>NA|NA|TRBJ1-1|14|TRBV28
CASSLAGTHTEAFF
TGTGCCAGCAGTTTAGCGGGGACCCACACTGAAGCTTTCTTT
>NA|NA|TRBJ2-1|15|TRBV15
CATSRQLRGGYEQFF
TGTGCCACCAGCAGGCAACTACGTGGGGGCTATGAGCAGTTCTTC
>NA|few|TRBJ1-5|15|TRBV18
CASSPDGYSNQPQHF
TGTGCCAGCTCACCAGACGGTTATAGCAATCAGCCCCAGCATTTT
>NA|NA|TRBJ2-2|17|TRBV7-7
CASGGQGPSLNTGELFF
TGTGCTAGCGGGGGACAGGGCCCATCTCTCAACACCGGGGAGCTGTTTTTT
>NA|NA|TRBJ2-5|11|TRBV6-6
CASSYRETQYF
TGTGCCAGCAGTTACCGTGAGACCCAGTACTTC
>NA|NA|TRBJ2-1|15|TRBV9
CASSVVDSPYNEQFF
TGTGCCAGCAGCGTAGTGGACAGCCCCTACAATGAGCAGTTCTTC
>NA|few|TRBJ2-5|12|TRBV27
CASSFQGGTQYF
TGTGCCAGCAGTTTCCAGGGGGGGACCCAGTACTTC
>NA|few|TRBJ2-3|13|TRBV7-2
CASKAGYTDTQYF
TGTGCCAGCAAGGCGGGGTACACAGATACGCAGTATTTT
>TRBD1|NA|TRBJ2-7|13|TRBV28
CASSLPDRVEQYF
TGTGCCAGCAGTTTGCCCGACAGGGTCGAGCAGTACTTC
>NA|NA|TRBJ2-7|16|TRBV7-9
CASSLVTGYSSYEQYF
TGTGCCAGCAGCTTAGTTACGGGTTATAGCTCCTACGAGCAGTACTTC
>NA|NA|TRBJ2-3|16|TRBV2
CASSEVTRVGPDTQYF
TGTGCCAGCAGTGAAGTAACTAGAGTCGGCCCAGATACGCAGTATTTT
>TRBD1|few|TRBJ2-5|15|TRBV7-2
CASRPPKGAQETQYF
TGTGCCAGCAGGCCACCAAAGGGGGCCCAGGAGACCCAGTACTTC
>NA|NA|TRBJ1-1|17|TRBV29-1
CSVRGALGGLEGIEAFF
TGCAGCGTAAGGGGGGCCCTGGGAGGTCTCGAGGGAATCGAAGCTTTCTTT
>NA|NA|TRBJ1-3|16|TRBV14
CASSPWTARSGNTIYF
TGTGCCAGCAGCCCTTGGACAGCTCGCTCTGGAAACACCATATATTTT
>NA|NA|TRBJ2-7|15|TRBV7-2
CASSLFRGSSYEQYF
TGTGCCAGCAGCTTATTTCGGGGGAGCTCCTACGAGCAGTACTTC
>TRBD1|NA|TRBJ2-3|15|TRBV5-4
CASRSDRGPSDTQYF
TGTGCCAGCAGATCTGACAGGGGGCCCTCAGATACGCAGTATTTT
>NA|once|TRBJ2-7|13|TRBV9
CASSKGGFYEQYF
TGTGCCAGCAGCAAGGGGGGGTTTTACGAGCAGTACTTC